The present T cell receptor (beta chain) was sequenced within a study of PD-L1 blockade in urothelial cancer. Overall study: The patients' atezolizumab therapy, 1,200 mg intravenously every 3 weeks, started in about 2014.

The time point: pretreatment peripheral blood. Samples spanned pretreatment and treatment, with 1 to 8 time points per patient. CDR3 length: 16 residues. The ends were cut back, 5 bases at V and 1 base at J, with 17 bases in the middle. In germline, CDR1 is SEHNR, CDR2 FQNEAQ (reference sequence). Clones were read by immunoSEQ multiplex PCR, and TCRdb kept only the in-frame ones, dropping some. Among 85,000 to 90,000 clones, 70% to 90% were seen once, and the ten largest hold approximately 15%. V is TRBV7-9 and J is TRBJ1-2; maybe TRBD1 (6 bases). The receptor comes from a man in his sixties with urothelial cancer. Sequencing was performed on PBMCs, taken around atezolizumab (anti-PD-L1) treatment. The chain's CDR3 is CASSRGAMTGNYGYTF. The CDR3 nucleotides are TGTGCCAGCAGCCGGGGGGCTATGACCGGTAACTATGGCTACACCTTC.